This is a list of T cell receptor beta chains from one sample in a study of cytomegalovirus exposure and HLA in healthy donors. Clones were read by immunoSEQ multiplex PCR, and TCRdb kept only the in-frame ones, dropping some. This repertoire shows tens of thousands of clones, about 73% found once; its top ten account for 9.5% to 13%. The sample was PBMCs. These receptors all come from a woman younger than 45 in good health and CMV-seronegative. Each CDR3 is given with its conserved first and last residue. Each record gives: D gene, clone size, V gene, J gene, CDR3 DNA, CDR3 protein. A D gene is named only where the DNA matches it firmly. Size values are once, few and many counts, or a class for expanded clones, and some rows have none.

-	few	TRBV27	TRBJ1-5	TGTGCCAGCAGTGGACTCCGCAATCAGCCCCAGCATTTT	CASSGLRNQPQHF
-	few	TRBV7-9	TRBJ2-7	TGTGCCAGCAGCTTTACAGGAACCTACGAGCAGTACTTC	CASSFTGTYEQYF
TRBD2	-	TRBV7-2	TRBJ2-5	TGTGCCAGCAGCTTGCTGACTAGCGGGGAAGAGACCCAGTACTTC	CASSLLTSGEETQYF
TRBD2	-	TRBV27	TRBJ2-3	TGTGCCAGCAGTTTACGGGTGGGGCGGGGGGCCCTCACAGATACGCAGTATTTT	CASSLRVGRGALTDTQYF
TRBD2	-	TRBV5-4	TRBJ2-3	TGTGCCAGCAGCTCAGAGCGGGGGGGCACAGATACGCAGTATTTT	CASSSERGGTDTQYF
-	-	TRBV5-6	TRBJ1-2	TGTGCCAGCAGCTTGGTCTCCTCTTCTAACTATGGCTACACCTTC	CASSLVSSSNYGYTF
TRBD1	-	TRBV27	TRBJ2-1	TGTGCCAGCAGTTTATATGGACAGGGTTCCTACAATGAGCAGTTCTTC	CASSLYGQGSYNEQFF
TRBD1	few	TRBV7-9	TRBJ1-2	TGTGCCAGCAGCTCCCGGGACAGTTTATTGCACTATGGCTACACCTTC	CASSSRDSLLHYGYTF
-	few	TRBV14	TRBJ1-2	TGTGCCAGCAGCCAAGTTTGGACAGATATCTATGGCTACACCTTC	CASSQVWTDIYGYTF
TRBD1	-	TRBV23-1	TRBJ2-7	TGCGCCATCCCGGTGATTGATACAGGGGGCTACGAGCAGTACTTC	CAIPVIDTGGYEQYF